This T cell receptor beta chain appears in the sequencing data of a study of T-cell reconstitution after alpha-beta-depleted transplantation in children. Unique molecular identifiers featured in how the TCRbeta library was prepared. Each CDR3 protein gets one entry after TCRdb re-called the PCR reads with MiXCR. The sample has nearly 400,000 distinct CDR3 sequences; roughly 20% are singletons. This clonotype was recorded at least ten times. This TCR came from a human donor who donated a stem cell graft to a child with acute myeloid leukemia. The source was PBMCs from the stem cell graft donor, collected from the stem cell graft.

DNA for the CDR3: TGCAGCATCAGGGGAGGTAGTGAAGCTTTCTTT. Translated: CSIRGGSEAFF. The chain is built from TRBV29-1 and TRBJ1-1, with D maybe TRBD1 (6 bases). CDR3 length: 11 residues. Germline CDR1 SQVTM, CDR2 ANQGSEA. Between the trimmed V and J ends, which lost 8 bases and 7 bases, there was a span of 14 bases.